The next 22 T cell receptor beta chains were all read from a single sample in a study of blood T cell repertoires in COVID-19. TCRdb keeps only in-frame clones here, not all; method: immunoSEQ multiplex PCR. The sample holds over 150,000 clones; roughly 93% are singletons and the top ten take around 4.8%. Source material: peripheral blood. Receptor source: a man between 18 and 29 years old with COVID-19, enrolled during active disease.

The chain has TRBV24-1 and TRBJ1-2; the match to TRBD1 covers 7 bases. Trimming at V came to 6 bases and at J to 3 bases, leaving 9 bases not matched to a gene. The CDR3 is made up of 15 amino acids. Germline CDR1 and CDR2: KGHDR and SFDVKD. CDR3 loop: CATSSSNRGDYGYTF. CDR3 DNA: TGTGCCACCAGTTCCTCCAACAGGGGCGACTATGGCTACACCTTC.

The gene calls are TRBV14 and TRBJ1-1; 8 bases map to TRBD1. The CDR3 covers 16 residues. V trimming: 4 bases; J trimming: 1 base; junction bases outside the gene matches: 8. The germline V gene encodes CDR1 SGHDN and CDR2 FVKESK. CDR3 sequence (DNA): TGTGCCAGCAGCCTTCCGTACAGGGGGACGAACACTGAAGCTTTCTTT. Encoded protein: CASSLPYRGTNTEAFF. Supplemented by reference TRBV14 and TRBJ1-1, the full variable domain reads EAGVTQFPSHSVIEKGQTVTLRCDPISGHDNLYWYRRVMGKEIKFLLHFVKESKQDESGMPNNRFLAERTGGTYSTLKVQPAELEDSGVYFCASSLPYRGTNTEAFFGQGTRLTVV.

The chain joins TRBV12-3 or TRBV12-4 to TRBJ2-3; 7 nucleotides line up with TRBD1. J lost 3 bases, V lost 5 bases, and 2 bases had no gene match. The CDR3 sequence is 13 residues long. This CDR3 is CASSRGQTDTQYF. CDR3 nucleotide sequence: TGTGCCAGCAGTCGGGGACAGACAGATACGCAGTATTTT.

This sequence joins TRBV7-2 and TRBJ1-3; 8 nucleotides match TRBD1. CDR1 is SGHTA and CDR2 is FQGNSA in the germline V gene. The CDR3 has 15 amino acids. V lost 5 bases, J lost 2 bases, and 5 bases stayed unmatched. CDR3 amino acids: CASSTQTGAGNTIYF. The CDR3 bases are TGTGCCAGCAGCACCCAGACAGGGGCTGGAAACACCATATATTTT.

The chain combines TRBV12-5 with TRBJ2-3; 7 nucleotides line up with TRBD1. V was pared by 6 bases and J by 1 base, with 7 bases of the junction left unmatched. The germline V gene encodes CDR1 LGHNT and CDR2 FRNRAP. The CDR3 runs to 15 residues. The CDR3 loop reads CASGQGGSRTDTQYF. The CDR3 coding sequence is TGTGCTAGTGGACAAGGGGGCTCGCGCACAGATACGCAGTATTTT.

The DNA for the CDR3 is TGTGCCAGCAGTCCTGGGGACAGGGAATCCGGGGAGCTGTTTTTT. This codes for CASSPGDRESGELFF. The chain has TRBV28 and TRBJ2-2, with 9 bases fitting TRBD1. CDR3 size: 15 residues. J was trimmed by 6 bases and V by 5 bases; bases with no gene match: 7. The V gene's germline CDR1 is MDHEN and CDR2 SYDVKM. Full variable domain (rest looked up from reference TRBV28 and TRBJ2-2): DVKVTQSSRYLVKRTGEKVFLECVQDMDHENMFWYRQDPGLGLRLIYFSYDVKMKEKGDIPEGYSVSREKKERFSLILESASTNQTSMYLCASSPGDRESGELFFGEGSRLTVL.

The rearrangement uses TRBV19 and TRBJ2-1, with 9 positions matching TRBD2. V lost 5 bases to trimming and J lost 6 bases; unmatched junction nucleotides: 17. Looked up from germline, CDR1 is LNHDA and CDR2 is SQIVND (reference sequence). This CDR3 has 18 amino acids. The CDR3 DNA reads TGTGCCAGTAGTCTCACCGGGACTAGCTTCATGGAGGGCAATGAGCAGTTCTTC. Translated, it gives CASSLTGTSFMEGNEQFF.

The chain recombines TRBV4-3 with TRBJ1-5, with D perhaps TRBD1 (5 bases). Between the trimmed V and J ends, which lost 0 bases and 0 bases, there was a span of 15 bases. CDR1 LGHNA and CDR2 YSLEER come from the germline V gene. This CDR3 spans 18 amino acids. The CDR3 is CASSQEFRAGNSNQPQHF. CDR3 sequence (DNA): TGCGCCAGCAGCCAAGAATTCAGGGCCGGAAATAGCAATCAGCCCCAGCATTTT.

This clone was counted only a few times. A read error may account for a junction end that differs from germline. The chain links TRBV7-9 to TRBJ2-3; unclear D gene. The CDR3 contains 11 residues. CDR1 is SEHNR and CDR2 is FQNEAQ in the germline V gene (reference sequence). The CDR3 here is CASSALTRVDF. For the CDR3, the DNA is TGTGCCAGCAGCGCCCTTACCCGCGTCGATTTT.

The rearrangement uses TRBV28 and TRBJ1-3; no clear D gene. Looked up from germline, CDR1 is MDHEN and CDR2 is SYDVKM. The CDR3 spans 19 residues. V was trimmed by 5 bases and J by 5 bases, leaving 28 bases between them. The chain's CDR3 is CASSPWPPPVAQRRNTIYF. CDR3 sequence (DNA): TGTGCCAGCAGTCCATGGCCCCCCCCGGTTGCCCAGAGGAGAAACACCATATATTTT.

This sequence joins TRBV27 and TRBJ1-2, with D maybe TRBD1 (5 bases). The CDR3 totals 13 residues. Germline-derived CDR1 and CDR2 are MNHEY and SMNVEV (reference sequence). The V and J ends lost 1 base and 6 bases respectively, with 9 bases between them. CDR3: CASSLLGEDGYTF. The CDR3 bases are TGTGCCAGCAGTTTATTGGGGGAGGATGGCTACACCTTC.

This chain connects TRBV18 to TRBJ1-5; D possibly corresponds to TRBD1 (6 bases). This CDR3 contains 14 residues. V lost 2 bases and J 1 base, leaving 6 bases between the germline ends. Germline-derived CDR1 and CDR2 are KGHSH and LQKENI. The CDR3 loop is CASSPDRSNQPQHF. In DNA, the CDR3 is TGTGCCAGCTCACCAGACAGGAGCAATCAGCCCCAGCATTTT. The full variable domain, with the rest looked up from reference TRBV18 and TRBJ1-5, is NAGVMQNPRHLVRRRGQEARLRCSPMKGHSHVYWYRQLPEEGLKFMVYLQKENIIDESGMPKERFSAEFPKEGPSILRIQQVVRGDSAAYFCASSPDRSNQPQHFGDGTRLSIL.

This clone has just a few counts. CDR3 sequence: CASSPEDMSGGYTF. CDR3 coding DNA: TGTGCCAGCAGTCCGGAAGACATGAGCGGTGGCTACACCTTC. The chain carries TRBV6-6 and TRBJ1-2; D gene uncertain. The CDR3 has 14 residues. The germline V gene has CDR1 MNHNY and CDR2 SVGAGI (reference sequence). The germline V and J ends were trimmed by 5 bases and 7 bases, with 17 bases remaining between them.

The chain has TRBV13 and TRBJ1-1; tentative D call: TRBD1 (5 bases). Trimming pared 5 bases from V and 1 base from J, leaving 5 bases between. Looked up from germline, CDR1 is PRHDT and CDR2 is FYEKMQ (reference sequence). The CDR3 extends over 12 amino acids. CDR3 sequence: CASSTGNTEAFF. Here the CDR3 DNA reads TGTGCCAGCAGCACAGGGAACACTGAAGCTTTCTTT.

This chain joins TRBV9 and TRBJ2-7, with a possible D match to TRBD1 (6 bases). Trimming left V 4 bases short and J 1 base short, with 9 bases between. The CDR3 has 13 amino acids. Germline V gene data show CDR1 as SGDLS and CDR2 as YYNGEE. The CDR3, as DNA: TGTGCCAGCAGCCGAACAGGGTCCTACGAGCAGTACTTC. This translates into CASSRTGSYEQYF.

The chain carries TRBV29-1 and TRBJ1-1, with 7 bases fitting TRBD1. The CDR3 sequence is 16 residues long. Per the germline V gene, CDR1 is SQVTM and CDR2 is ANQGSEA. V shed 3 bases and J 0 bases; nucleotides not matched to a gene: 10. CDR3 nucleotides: TGCAGCGTTGACATCGACAGGGAGGACATGAACACTGAAGCTTTCTTT. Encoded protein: CSVDIDREDMNTEAFF.

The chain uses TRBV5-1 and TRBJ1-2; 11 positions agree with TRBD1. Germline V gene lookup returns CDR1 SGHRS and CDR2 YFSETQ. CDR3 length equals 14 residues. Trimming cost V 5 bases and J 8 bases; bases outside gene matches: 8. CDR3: CASRQDRGLEGYTF. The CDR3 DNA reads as TGCGCCAGCAGACAGGACAGGGGGCTAGAAGGCTACACCTTC.

The CDR3 spells CASSLSISGIGEQYF. The CDR3 DNA is TGTGCCAGCAGTTTATCGATCTCAGGGATAGGCGAGCAGTACTTC. The V and J genes are TRBV27 and TRBJ2-7, with a possible D match to TRBD1 (5 bases). Germline V lookup: CDR1 MNHEY, CDR2 SMNVEV (reference sequence). The CDR3 contains 15 residues. Trimming took off 0 bases at V and 6 bases at J, with 15 bases between the two ends.

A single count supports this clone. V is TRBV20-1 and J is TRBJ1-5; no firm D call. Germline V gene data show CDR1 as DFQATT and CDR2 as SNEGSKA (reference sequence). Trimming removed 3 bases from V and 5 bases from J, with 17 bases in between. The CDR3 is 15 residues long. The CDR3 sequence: CSASAGEGVDQPQHF. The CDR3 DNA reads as TGCAGTGCTAGTGCCGGGGAGGGTGTGGATCAGCCCCAGCATTTT.

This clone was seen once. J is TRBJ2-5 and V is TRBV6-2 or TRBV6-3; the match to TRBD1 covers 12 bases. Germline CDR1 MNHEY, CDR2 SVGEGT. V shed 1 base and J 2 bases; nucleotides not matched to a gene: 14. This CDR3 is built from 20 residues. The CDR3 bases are TGTGCCAGCAGTTACTATTATTTTCAACCGGGACAGGGGGCACAAGAGACCCAGTACTTC. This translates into CASSYYYFQPGQGAQETQYF.

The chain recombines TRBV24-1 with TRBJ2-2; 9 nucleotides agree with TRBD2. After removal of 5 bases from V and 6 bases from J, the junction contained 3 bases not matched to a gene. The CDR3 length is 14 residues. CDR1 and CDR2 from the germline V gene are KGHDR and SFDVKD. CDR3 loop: CATSVSGSAGELFF. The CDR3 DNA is TGTGCCACCAGTGTTAGCGGGAGCGCCGGGGAGCTGTTTTTT.

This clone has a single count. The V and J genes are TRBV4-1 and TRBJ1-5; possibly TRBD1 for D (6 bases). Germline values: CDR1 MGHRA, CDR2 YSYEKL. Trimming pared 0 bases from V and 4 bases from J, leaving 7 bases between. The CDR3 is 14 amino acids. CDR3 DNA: TGCGCCAGCAGCCAAGATAGGGGGAATCAGCCCCAGCATTTT. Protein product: CASSQDRGNQPQHF.